This record concerns one T cell receptor (beta chain) sequence. The entry originates in a study of blood T cell repertoires in COVID-19. TCRdb keeps only in-frame clones here, not all; method: immunoSEQ multiplex PCR. The sample has about 68,000 clones, approximately 81% seen once; the top ten hold 8.8%. The CDR3 loop spans 14 amino acids. Trimming pared 4 bases from V and 2 bases from J, leaving 12 bases between. Germline assignment: CDR1 MNHNY and CDR2 SVGAGI (reference sequence). This receptor was identified in a man over 45 with active COVID-19. The source material was peripheral blood. This chain joins TRBV6-6 and TRBJ2-7; D is possibly TRBD2 (6 bases). In DNA form, the CDR3 reads TGTGCCAGCAGTTTAAGCGGGCCTCCCTACGAGCAGTACTTC. Amino acids: CASSLSGPPYEQYF.